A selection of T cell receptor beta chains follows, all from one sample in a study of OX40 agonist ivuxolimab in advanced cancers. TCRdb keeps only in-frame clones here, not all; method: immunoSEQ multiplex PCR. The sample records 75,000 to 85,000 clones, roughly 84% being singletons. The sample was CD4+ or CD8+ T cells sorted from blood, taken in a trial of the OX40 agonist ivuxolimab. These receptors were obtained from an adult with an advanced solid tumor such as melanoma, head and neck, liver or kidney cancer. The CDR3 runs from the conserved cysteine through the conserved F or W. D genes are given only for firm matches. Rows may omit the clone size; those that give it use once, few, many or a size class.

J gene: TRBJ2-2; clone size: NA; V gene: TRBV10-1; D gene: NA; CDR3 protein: CASSERLVRGELFF; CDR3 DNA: TGCGCCAGCAGTGAACGACTAGTACGTGGGGAGCTGTTTTTT
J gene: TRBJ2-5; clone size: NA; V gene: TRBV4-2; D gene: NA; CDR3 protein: CASSPAGQWETQYF; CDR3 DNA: TGTGCCAGCAGCCCCGCCGGGCAGTGGGAGACCCAGTACTTC
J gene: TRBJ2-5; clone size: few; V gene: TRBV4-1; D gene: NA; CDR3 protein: CASSPTPVGAQYF; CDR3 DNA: TGCGCCAGCAGCCCGACTCCGGTGGGGGCCCAGTACTTC
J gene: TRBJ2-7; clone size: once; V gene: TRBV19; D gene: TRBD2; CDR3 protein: CASSPIAGVSYEQYF; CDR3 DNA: TGTGCCAGTAGTCCAATAGCGGGGGTGTCCTACGAGCAGTACTTC
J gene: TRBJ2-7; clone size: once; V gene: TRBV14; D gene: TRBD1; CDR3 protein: CASSQYTQGWDSSYEQYF; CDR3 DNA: TGTGCCAGCAGCCAATATACACAGGGGTGGGATAGCTCCTACGAGCAGTACTTC
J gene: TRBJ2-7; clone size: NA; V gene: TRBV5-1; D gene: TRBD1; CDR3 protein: CASSLAGTGATEQYF; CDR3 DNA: TGCGCCAGCAGCTTGGCCGGGACAGGGGCCACCGAGCAGTACTTC
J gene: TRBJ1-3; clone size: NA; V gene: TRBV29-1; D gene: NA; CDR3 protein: CSVRPGPQSSGNTIYF; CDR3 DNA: TGCAGCGTACGCCCCGGACCGCAGAGCTCTGGAAACACCATATATTTT
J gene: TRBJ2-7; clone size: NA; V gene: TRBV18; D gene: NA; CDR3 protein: CASSPVSGRTSSYEQYF; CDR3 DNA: TGTGCCAGCTCACCAGTATCCGGCAGGACCAGCTCCTACGAGCAGTACTTC
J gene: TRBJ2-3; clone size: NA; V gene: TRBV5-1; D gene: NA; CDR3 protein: CASSLDTTDTQYF; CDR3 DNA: TGCGCCAGCAGCTTGGACACCACAGATACGCAGTATTTT
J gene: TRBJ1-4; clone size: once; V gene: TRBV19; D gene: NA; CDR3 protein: CASSRTATNEKLFF; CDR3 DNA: TGTGCCAGTAGTAGGACAGCAACTAATGAAAAACTGTTTTTT
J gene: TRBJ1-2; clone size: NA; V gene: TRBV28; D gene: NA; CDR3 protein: CASSLGQRVPYGYTF; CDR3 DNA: TGTGCCAGCAGTTTGGGCCAGAGGGTCCCATATGGCTACACCTTC
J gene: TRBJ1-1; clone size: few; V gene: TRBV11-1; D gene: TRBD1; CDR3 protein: CASSRDRVSTEAFF; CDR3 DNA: TGTGCCAGCAGCCGTGACAGGGTGAGCACTGAAGCTTTCTTT
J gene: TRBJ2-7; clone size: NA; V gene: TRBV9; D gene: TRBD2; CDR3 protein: CASSPSTSGSGREQYF; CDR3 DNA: TGTGCCAGCAGCCCCTCGACTAGCGGGAGTGGTCGCGAGCAGTACTTC
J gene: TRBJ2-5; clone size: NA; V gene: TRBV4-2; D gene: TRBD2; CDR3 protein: CASSPSGSRQETQYF; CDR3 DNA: TGTGCCAGCAGCCCTAGCGGGAGTAGGCAAGAGACCCAGTACTTC
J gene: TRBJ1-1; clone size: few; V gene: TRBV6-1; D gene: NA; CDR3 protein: CASSEQGWNTEAFF; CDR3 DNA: TGTGCCAGCAGTGAACAGGGTTGGAACACTGAAGCTTTCTTT
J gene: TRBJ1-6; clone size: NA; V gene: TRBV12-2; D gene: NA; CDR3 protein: CASRPMDREPPPLHF; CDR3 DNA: TGTGCAAGTCGCCCCATGGACAGGGAACCTCCACCCCTCCACTTT
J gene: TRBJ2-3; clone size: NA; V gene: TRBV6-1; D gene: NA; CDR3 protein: CASSEYSPAEGQYF; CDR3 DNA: TGTGCCAGCAGTGAATATTCCCCTGCTGAGGGGCAGTATTTT
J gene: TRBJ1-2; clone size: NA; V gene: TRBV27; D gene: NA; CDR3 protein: CASSPNRQALGYTF; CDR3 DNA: TGTGCCAGCAGTCCCAATCGACAGGCTCTTGGCTACACCTTC
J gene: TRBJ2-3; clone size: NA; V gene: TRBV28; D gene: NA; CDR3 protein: CASSRGADTQYF; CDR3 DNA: TGTGCCAGCAGTAGGGGCGCAGATACGCAGTATTTT
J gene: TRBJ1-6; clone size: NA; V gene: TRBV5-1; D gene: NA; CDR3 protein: CASSLAYNSPLHF; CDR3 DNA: TGCGCCAGCAGCTTGGCGTATAATTCACCCCTCCACTTT